The entry that follows covers one T cell receptor beta chain sequence. The length of the CDR3 is 14 residues. The V segment lost 4 bases and the J segment 4 bases; nucleotides outside the gene matches: 7. In germline, CDR1 is LNHDA, CDR2 SQIVND (reference sequence). The assay was carried out at the deep level. The authors distributed each subset's genomic DNA evenly over several immunoSEQ plates. In replicate PCRs of sorted subsets, approximately 210 ng DNA, approximately 30,000 T cell genomes, was used. Original data processing: Without quality scores, immunoSEQ junctional reads could not be filtered like full-length reads. The method was immunoSEQ multiplex PCR; TCRdb's version includes in-frame clones alone and lacks a portion of them. V, J and clone size were drawn from that table, and D and trimming were deduced from the DNA. Among 2 million to 3 million clones listed, 90% to 95% were seen once.

The data stem from a study of shared clonotypes between healthy human individuals. The clonotype was recovered from a man younger than 35 in good health. The chain couples TRBV19 to TRBJ2-7; TRBD1 matches 7 bases. Sequencing was performed on naive CD4+ T cells sorted from blood. Subset given: CD45RA+ positively selected. The CDR3 coding sequence is TGTGCCAGTAGTACTCGGGACAGAAAATACGAGCAGTACTTC. Translated: CASSTRDRKYEQYF.